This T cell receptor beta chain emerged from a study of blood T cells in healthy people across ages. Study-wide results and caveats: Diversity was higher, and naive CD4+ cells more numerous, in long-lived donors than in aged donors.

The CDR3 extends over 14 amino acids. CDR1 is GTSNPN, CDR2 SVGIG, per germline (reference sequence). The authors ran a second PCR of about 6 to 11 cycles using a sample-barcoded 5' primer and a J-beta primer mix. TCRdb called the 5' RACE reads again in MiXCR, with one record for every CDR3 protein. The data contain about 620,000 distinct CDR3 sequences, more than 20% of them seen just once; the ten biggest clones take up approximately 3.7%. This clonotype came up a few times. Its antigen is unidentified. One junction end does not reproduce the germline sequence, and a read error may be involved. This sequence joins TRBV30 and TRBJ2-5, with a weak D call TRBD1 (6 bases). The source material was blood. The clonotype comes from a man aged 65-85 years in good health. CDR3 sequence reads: CAWSVLTRGEAQYF. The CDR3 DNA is TGTGCCTGGAGTGTACTCACCAGGGGAGAGGCCCAGTACTTC.